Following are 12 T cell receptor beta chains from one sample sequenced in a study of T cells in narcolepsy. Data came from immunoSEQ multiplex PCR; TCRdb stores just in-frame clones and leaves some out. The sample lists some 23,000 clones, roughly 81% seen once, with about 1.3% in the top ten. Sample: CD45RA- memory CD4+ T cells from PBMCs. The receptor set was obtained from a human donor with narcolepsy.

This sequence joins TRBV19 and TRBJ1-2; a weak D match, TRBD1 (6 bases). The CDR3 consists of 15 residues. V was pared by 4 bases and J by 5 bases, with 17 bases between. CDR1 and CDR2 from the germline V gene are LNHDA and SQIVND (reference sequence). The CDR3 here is CASSNREIRGYGYTF. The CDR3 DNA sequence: TGTGCCAGTAGTAACAGGGAGATCCGGGGATATGGCTACACCTTC.

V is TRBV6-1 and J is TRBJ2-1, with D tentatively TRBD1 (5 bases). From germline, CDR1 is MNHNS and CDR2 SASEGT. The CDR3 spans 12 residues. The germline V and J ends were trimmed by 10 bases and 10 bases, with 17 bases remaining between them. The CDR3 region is CATAYRLQEQFF. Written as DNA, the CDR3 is TGTGCCACCGCCTACAGGCTCCAGGAGCAGTTCTTC.

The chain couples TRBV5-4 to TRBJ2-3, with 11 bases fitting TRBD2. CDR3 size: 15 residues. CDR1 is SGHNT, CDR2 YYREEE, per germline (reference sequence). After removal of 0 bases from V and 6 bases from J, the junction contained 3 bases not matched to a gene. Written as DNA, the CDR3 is TGTGCCAGCAGCTTGGTTACTAGCGGGAGTGATACGCAGTATTTT. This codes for CASSLVTSGSDTQYF.

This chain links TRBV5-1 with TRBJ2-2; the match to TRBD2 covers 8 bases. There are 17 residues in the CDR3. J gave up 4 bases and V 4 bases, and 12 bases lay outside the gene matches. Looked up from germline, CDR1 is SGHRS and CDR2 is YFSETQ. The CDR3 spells CASSHGALAGITGELFF. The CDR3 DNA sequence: TGCGCCAGCAGCCACGGGGCCCTAGCGGGTATCACCGGGGAGCTGTTTTTT.

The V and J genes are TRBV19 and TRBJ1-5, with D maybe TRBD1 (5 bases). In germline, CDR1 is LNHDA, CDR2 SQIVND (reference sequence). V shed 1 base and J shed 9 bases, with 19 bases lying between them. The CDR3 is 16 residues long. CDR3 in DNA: TGTGCCAGTAGTATAGGTTCGGGACGGCCGGGTGGGCCCCAGCATTTT. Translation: CASSIGSGRPGGPQHF.

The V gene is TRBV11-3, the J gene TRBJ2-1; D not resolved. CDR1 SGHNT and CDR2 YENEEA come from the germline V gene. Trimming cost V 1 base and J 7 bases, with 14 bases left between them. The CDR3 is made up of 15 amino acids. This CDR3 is CASSLGLTSINEQFF. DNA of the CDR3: TGTGCCAGCAGCTTAGGTCTTACGTCTATTAATGAGCAGTTCTTC.

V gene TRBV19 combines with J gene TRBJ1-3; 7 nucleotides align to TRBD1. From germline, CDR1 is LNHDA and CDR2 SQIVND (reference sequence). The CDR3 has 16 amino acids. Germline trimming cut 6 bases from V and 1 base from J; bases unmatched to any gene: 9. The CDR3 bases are TGTGCCAGTAGCACAACCGGGACAGCTTCTGGAAACACCATATATTTT. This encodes CASSTTGTASGNTIYF. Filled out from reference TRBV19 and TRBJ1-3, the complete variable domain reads DGGITQSPKYLFRKEGQNVTLSCEQNLNHDAMYWYRQDPGQGLRLIYYSQIVNDFQKGDIAEGYSVSREKKESFPLTVTSAQKNPTAFYLCASSTTGTASGNTIYFGEGSWLTVV.

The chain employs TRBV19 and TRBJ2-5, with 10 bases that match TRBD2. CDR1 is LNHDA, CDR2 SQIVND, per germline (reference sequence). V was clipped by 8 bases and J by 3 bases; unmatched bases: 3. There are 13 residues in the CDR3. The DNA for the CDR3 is TGTGCCAGTCGGCTAGCGGGAGAAGAGACCCAGTACTTC. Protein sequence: CASRLAGEETQYF. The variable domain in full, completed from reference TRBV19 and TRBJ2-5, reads DGGITQSPKYLFRKEGQNVTLSCEQNLNHDAMYWYRQDPGQGLRLIYYSQIVNDFQKGDIAEGYSVSREKKESFPLTVTSAQKNPTAFYLCASRLAGEETQYFGPGTRLLVL.

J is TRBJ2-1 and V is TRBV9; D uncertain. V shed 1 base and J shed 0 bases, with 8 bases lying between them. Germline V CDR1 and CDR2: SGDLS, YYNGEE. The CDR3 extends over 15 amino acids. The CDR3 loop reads CASSVQPSSYNEQFF. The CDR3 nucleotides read TGTGCCAGCAGCGTACAACCGAGCTCCTACAATGAGCAGTTCTTC.

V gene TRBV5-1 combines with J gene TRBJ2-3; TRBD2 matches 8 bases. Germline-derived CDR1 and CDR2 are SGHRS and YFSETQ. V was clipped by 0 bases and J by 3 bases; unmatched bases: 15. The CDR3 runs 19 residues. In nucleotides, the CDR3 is TGCGCCAGCAGCTTGGTAGCCTCCGGGGTAGCGGGGAGGACAGATACGCAGTATTTT. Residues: CASSLVASGVAGRTDTQYF.

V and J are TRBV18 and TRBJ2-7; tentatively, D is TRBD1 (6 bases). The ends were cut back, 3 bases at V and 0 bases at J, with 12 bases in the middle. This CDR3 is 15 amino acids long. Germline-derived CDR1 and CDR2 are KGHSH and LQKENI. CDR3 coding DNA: TGTGCCAGCTCACCTCCGGGCAGGGGCTCCTACGAGCAGTACTTC. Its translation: CASSPPGRGSYEQYF.

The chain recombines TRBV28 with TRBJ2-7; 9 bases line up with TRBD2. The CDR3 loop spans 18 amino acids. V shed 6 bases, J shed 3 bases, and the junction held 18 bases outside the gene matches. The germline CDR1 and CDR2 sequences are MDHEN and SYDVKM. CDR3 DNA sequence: TGTGCCAGCAGCCTCCTAGCGGGACTTAATACTGTCGGCTACGAGCAGTACTTC. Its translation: CASSLLAGLNTVGYEQYF. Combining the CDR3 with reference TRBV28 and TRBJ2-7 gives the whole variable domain DVKVTQSSRYLVKRTGEKVFLECVQDMDHENMFWYRQDPGLGLRLIYFSYDVKMKEKGDIPEGYSVSREKKERFSLILESASTNQTSMYLCASSLLAGLNTVGYEQYFGPGTRLTVT.